The 25 T cell receptor beta chains given below trace back to one sample, sequenced in a study of T cell changes during pregnancy in multiple sclerosis. TCRdb's table, derived via immunoSEQ multiplex PCR, lists solely in-frame clones and lacks some. The table includes about 86,000 clones, 80% to 95% detected once. The specimen was peripheral blood, collected in the first trimester of pregnancy. These receptors all stem from a female donor in good health, enrolled as a control in a pregnancy study.

The rearrangement links TRBV5-6 to TRBJ2-1, with D possibly TRBD1 on 5 matching bases. V lost 1 base to trimming and J lost 6 bases, with 17 bases between them. The CDR3 covers 16 residues. Germline V CDR1 and CDR2: SGHDT, YYEEEE. The CDR3 reads CASSLPDSYRSNEQFF. In nucleotides, the CDR3 is TGTGCCAGCAGCTTGCCAGACTCTTACAGGAGCAATGAGCAGTTCTTC.

This chain joins TRBV6-5 and TRBJ1-1; TRBD1 might be the D (6 bases). The CDR3 is made up of 14 amino acids. The V gene lost 7 bases and the J gene lost 7 bases, with 19 bases spanning the gap. Looked up from germline, CDR1 is MNHEY and CDR2 is SVGAGI. In nucleotides, the CDR3 is TGTGCCAGCATAAAGGGACAAAGAAAGGATGAAGCTTTCTTT. Translating it yields CASIKGQRKDEAFF.

This chain uses TRBV5-1 with TRBJ2-6; D call uncertain. Germline assignment: CDR1 SGHRS and CDR2 YFSETQ. The CDR3 covers 18 residues. Trimming took 1 base from V and 0 from J, leaving 14 bases between them. The CDR3 nucleotides read TGCGCCAGCAGCTTGATCGTCTATCAAAGCTCTGGGGCCAACGTCCTGACTTTC. This codes for CASSLIVYQSSGANVLTF.

The gene calls are TRBV21-1 and TRBJ2-7; the table's D call of TRBD2 was not tested on the DNA. TRBV21-1 is noted as a pseudogene. The CDR3 spans 16 residues. CDR3 residues: CASSTRTGTRRYEQYF. DNA of the CDR3: TGTGCCAGCAGCACCCGAACAGGGACTAGGCGCTACGAGCAGTACTTC.

V usage is TRBV15 and J usage is TRBJ1-2; the D gene is possibly TRBD1 (5 bases). V lost 1 base to trimming and J lost 4 bases, with 10 bases between them. Germline CDR1 reads LNHNV; CDR2 reads YYDKDF (reference sequence). The length of the CDR3 is 14 residues. In DNA form, the CDR3 reads TGTGCCACCAGCAGAGGCGTCGGGGGCTATGGCTACACCTTC. This codes for CATSRGVGGYGYTF.

In its sample, this clone was seen once. This chain uses TRBV9 with TRBJ2-4; unclear D gene. Germline-derived CDR1 and CDR2 are SGDLS and YYNGEE. V was trimmed by 0 bases and J by 0 bases, leaving 13 bases between them. The CDR3 has 17 residues. Here the CDR3 reads CASSVADSGLAKNIQYF. The CDR3 coding sequence is TGTGCCAGCAGCGTAGCTGACTCTGGCCTAGCCAAAAACATTCAGTACTTC.

The chain recombines TRBV6-5 with TRBJ1-1; D call uncertain. The ends were cut back, 6 bases at V and 4 bases at J, with 12 bases in the middle. The germline V gene encodes CDR1 MNHEY and CDR2 SVGAGI. This CDR3 contains 13 residues. The CDR3 is CASSETRGTEAFF. Written as DNA, the CDR3 is TGTGCCAGCAGCGAGACACGGGGCACTGAAGCTTTCTTT.

The V call is TRBV9, the J call TRBJ2-7; TRBD2 agrees at 9 bases. Unmatched junction bases numbered 9, after V lost 5 bases and J lost 3 bases. The CDR3 runs to 15 residues. In germline, CDR1 is SGDLS, CDR2 YYNGEE. The CDR3 region is CASSGAGGPLYEQYF. CDR3 nucleotide sequence: TGTGCCAGCAGTGGCGCGGGGGGGCCTCTCTACGAGCAGTACTTC.

CDR3 in amino acids: CASSEPGGFSGNTIYF. Written as DNA, the CDR3 is TGTGCCAGCAGTGAACCGGGAGGCTTCTCTGGAAACACCATATATTTT. V gene TRBV6-1 combines with J gene TRBJ1-3; D not resolved. Trimming left V 2 bases short and J 0 bases short, with 11 bases between. The CDR3 covers 16 residues. Germline lookup yields CDR1 MNHNS and CDR2 SASEGT.

Sample share makes this clone medium-sized. The J gene is TRBJ1-5, the V gene TRBV7-9, with 7 positions matching TRBD1. CDR3 length: 14 amino acids. The germline V gene encodes CDR1 SEHNR and CDR2 FQNEAQ (reference sequence). With V trimmed by 5 bases and J by 4 bases, 5 bases remained unmatched. The CDR3 DNA reads TGTGCCAGCAGCCGGGACAGCGCTAATCAGCCCCAGCATTTT. It encodes CASSRDSANQPQHF.

The genes are TRBV6-6 and TRBJ1-2, with D possibly being TRBD1 (6 bases). The germline gives CDR1 MNHNY, CDR2 SVGAGI (reference sequence). The CDR3 loop spans 15 amino acids. The germline V and J ends were trimmed by 2 bases and 2 bases, with 12 bases remaining between them. The CDR3 DNA follows: TGTGCCAGCAGTTACCCGACAGACAGGAACTATGGCTACACCTTC. It specifies CASSYPTDRNYGYTF.

The chain employs TRBV18 and TRBJ1-6; a possible D gene is TRBD1 (6 bases). Per germline, CDR1 KGHSH and CDR2 LQKENI. This CDR3 region has 15 residues. V lost 6 bases and J lost 0, with 9 bases in between. The CDR3 region is CASSPDSSYNSPLHF. DNA of the CDR3: TGTGCCAGCTCTCCGGACAGCTCCTATAATTCACCCCTCCACTTT.

The chain uses TRBV4-1 and TRBJ1-4, with 8 nucleotides matching TRBD1. J was trimmed by 5 bases and V by 7 bases; bases with no gene match: 9. Germline-derived CDR1 and CDR2 are MGHRA and YSYEKL. This CDR3 region has 15 residues. The CDR3: CASTHLGQENEKLFF. CDR3 nucleotides: TGCGCCAGCACCCACTTGGGACAGGAGAATGAAAAACTGTTTTTT.

The rearrangement uses TRBV6-6 and TRBJ1-3, with D possibly TRBD1 on 5 matching bases. The V end lost 6 bases, the J end lost 1 base, and 16 bases lay between the germline ends. This CDR3 contains 16 residues. CDR1 and CDR2 (germline): MNHNY, SVGAGI (reference sequence). CDR3 region: CASSQKQAESGNTIYF. The DNA of the CDR3 is TGTGCCAGCAGCCAAAAACAGGCTGAATCTGGAAACACCATATATTTT.

This chain links TRBV6-1 with TRBJ1-4; 9 nucleotides align to TRBD1. Looked up from germline, CDR1 is MNHNS and CDR2 is SASEGT. V lost 6 bases and J lost 7; bases outside the gene matches: 9. The CDR3 is made up of 15 amino acids. CDR3 nucleotide sequence: TGTGCCAGCAGAACCTCACAGGGACAGGGTGAAAAACTGTTTTTT. Translating it yields CASRTSQGQGEKLFF.

Only one count was recorded for this clone. The CDR3: CASSLGGGYEQFF. As DNA, the CDR3 is TGCGCCAGCAGCTTGGGAGGGGGATATGAGCAGTTCTTC. The rearrangement uses TRBV5-1 and TRBJ2-1; possible D gene TRBD1, 6 bases. The V gene's germline CDR1 is SGHRS and CDR2 YFSETQ. CDR3 length: 13 amino acids. The germline V and J ends were trimmed by 0 bases and 8 bases, with 9 bases remaining between them.

This chain uses TRBV5-1 with TRBJ2-7; no firm D call. The CDR3 covers 15 residues. V was trimmed by 0 bases and J by 4 bases, leaving 14 bases between them. Germline values: CDR1 SGHRS, CDR2 YFSETQ. The CDR3 sequence: CASSLEGSQEYEQYF. CDR3 nucleotides: TGCGCCAGCAGCTTGGAAGGCAGTCAGGAATACGAGCAGTACTTC.

This chain joins TRBV15 and TRBJ1-1, with TRBD1 identical over 7 bases. V shed 5 bases and J 6 bases; nucleotides not matched to a gene: 6. Germline V gives CDR1 LNHNV, CDR2 YYDKDF (reference sequence). The CDR3 covers 13 residues. For the CDR3, the DNA is TGTGCCACCAGCCACAGGGGCCCTCCTGAAGCTTTCTTT. Translation gives CATSHRGPPEAFF.

This chain joins TRBV2 and TRBJ1-6, with 10 positions matching TRBD1. Unmatched junction bases numbered 6, after V lost 9 bases and J lost 10 bases. CDR1 and CDR2 from the germline V gene are SNHLY and FYNNEI. This CDR3 region has 13 residues. CDR3 sequence reads: CASRQGASSPLHF. The CDR3 DNA reads as TGTGCCAGTAGACAGGGGGCATCATCACCCCTCCACTTT.

This chain connects TRBV7-9 to TRBJ1-5, with 7 nucleotides matching TRBD1. The trim removed 4 bases at V and 0 bases at J, leaving 12 bases unmatched. This CDR3 is built from 18 residues. The germline CDR1 and CDR2 sequences are SEHNR and FQNEAQ (reference sequence). In nucleotides, the CDR3 is TGTGCCAGCAGCTCAGGGGGGTCTTCTCGCAATAGCAATCAGCCCCAGCATTTT. Its protein is CASSSGGSSRNSNQPQHF.

The V and J genes are TRBV19 and TRBJ2-3; 8 nucleotides line up with TRBD2. This CDR3 has 12 residues. Germline V CDR1 and CDR2: LNHDA, SQIVND (reference sequence). V was pared by 9 bases and J by 4 bases, with 3 bases of the junction left unmatched. In nucleotides, the CDR3 is TGTGCCAGCGCAGCGGGGGCAGATACGCAGTATTTT. It is translated as CASAAGADTQYF.

The chain employs TRBV9 and TRBJ2-1; 12 bases agree with TRBD1. With V trimmed by 4 bases and J by 8 bases, 10 bases remained unmatched. Germline V gives CDR1 SGDLS, CDR2 YYNGEE. CDR3 length equals 16 residues. The CDR3 region is CASSPDKGTGGHEQFF. CDR3 in DNA: TGTGCCAGCAGCCCAGACAAAGGGACAGGGGGCCATGAGCAGTTCTTC.

This sequence joins TRBV27 and TRBJ2-7, with D tentatively TRBD1 (6 bases). Germline assignment: CDR1 MNHEY and CDR2 SMNVEV (reference sequence). CDR3 length equals 15 residues. Trimming cost V 7 bases and J 0 bases, with 16 bases left between them. CDR3 in DNA: TGTGCCAGCACCCCGCGAACAGGGCTCTCCTACGAGCAGTACTTC. It codes for CASTPRTGLSYEQYF.

The V call is TRBV2, the J call TRBJ1-1, with D perhaps matching TRBD1 (5 bases). Trimming removed 7 bases from V and 9 bases from J, with 18 bases in between. This CDR3 has 13 amino acids. The germline V gene encodes CDR1 SNHLY and CDR2 FYNNEI. CDR3 protein: CASTLDTGQKAFF. CDR3 nucleotide sequence: TGTGCCAGCACTCTGGACACGGGCCAAAAAGCTTTCTTT.

The genes are TRBV11-2 and TRBJ2-2, with D possibly TRBD2 on 5 matching bases. V shed 5 bases and J shed 4 bases, with 17 bases lying between them. Looked up from germline, CDR1 is SGHAT and CDR2 is FQNNGV. CDR3 length equals 16 residues. The CDR3 loop is CASSPPRAESTGELFF. The CDR3 DNA reads TGTGCCAGCAGCCCTCCGAGGGCAGAGAGCACCGGGGAGCTGTTTTTT.